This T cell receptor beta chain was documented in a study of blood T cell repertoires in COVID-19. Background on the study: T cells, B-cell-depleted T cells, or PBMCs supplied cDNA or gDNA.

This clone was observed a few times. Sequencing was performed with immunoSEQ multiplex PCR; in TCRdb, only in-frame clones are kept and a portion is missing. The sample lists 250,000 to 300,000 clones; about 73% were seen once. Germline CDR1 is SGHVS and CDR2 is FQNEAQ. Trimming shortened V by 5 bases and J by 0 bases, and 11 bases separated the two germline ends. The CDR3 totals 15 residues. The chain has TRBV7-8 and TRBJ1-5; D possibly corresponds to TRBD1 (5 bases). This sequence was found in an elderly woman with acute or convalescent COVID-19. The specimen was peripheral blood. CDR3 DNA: TGTGCCAGCAGCCGAGACAGTGATAGCAATCAGCCCCAGCATTTT. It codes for CASSRDSDSNQPQHF.